This T cell receptor beta chain emerged from a study of blood T cell repertoires in COVID-19. Study-wide context: Acute and convalescent COVID-19 samples came from the United States, Italy and Spain. PBMCs, B-cell-depleted T cells, or T cells were the source of the cDNA or gDNA that made up the material.

This CDR3 region has 17 residues. CDR1 SGHAT and CDR2 FQNNGV come from the germline V gene. J lost 5 bases, V lost 1 base, and 9 bases had no gene match. Per the original data handling: Amplification from reference gene primers served as the basis for estimated nucleated cell counts. Assay used: immunoSEQ multiplex PCR; TCRdb lists only in-frame clones, some missing. That table gives V, J and clone size, and the DNA gave D and trimming. The repertoire consists of some 330,000 clones, with 88% occurring once and the leading ten covering roughly 4%. The V call is TRBV11-2, the J call TRBJ1-4; 8 nucleotides align to TRBD1. Sequences were obtained from peripheral blood. The sequence came from a woman in her fifties or sixties with active or convalescent COVID-19. The CDR3 region has the DNA TGTGCCAGCAGCTTAGGCCAGGGGGCGAGGGAAAATGAAAAACTGTTTTTT. It yields the protein CASSLGQGARENEKLFF. Full variable domain (remainder filled in from reference TRBV11-2 and TRBJ1-4): EAGVAQSPRYKIIEKRQSVAFWCNPISGHATLYWYQQILGQGPKLLIQFQNNGVVDDSQLPKDRFSAERLKGVDSTLKIQPAKLEDSAVYLCASSLGQGARENEKLFFGSGTQLSVL.